This passage covers 6 T cell receptor beta chains from one sample sequenced in a study of T cells in Graves' hyperthyroidism and ophthalmopathy. Amplification of TCR beta CDR3 regions used RNA as the template. First-round RT-PCR of the TCR CDR3 relied on the HTBI primer set. Using its own MiXCR run on the multiplex PCR reads, TCRdb lists one record per CDR3 protein. Among about 500,000 distinct CDR3 sequences listed, 40% to 50% were seen once. Input material: peripheral blood or thyroid tissue (not recorded which). These receptors were obtained from an adult woman with Graves' disease, either hyperthyroidism or ophthalmopathy (not recorded which).

The genes are TRBV7-8 and TRBJ2-7; D is undetermined. V shed 6 bases and J shed 3 bases, with 15 bases lying between them. This CDR3 is 14 amino acids long. Germline V gene sequence: CDR1 SGHVS, CDR2 FQNEAQ. The CDR3 nucleotides are TGTGCCAGCAGGCAACCATGGGGTAGCTACGAGCAGTACTTC. It codes for CASRQPWGSYEQYF.

The chain combines TRBV10-3 with TRBJ2-7; D ambiguous. The CDR3 sequence is 12 residues long. Germline V lookup: CDR1 ENHRY, CDR2 SYGVKD. Deletions cut 6 bases from V and 6 bases from J, with 12 bases between. For the CDR3, the DNA is TGTGCCATCAGACGGGCAGGCGGCGAGCAGTACTTC. It encodes CAIRRAGGEQYF.

Points on this clonotype: This may come from a read error, since a much larger clone is one base off. The V call is TRBV10-3, the J call TRBJ2-7; D possibly uses TRBD1 or TRBD2 (5 bases each). Germline lookup yields CDR1 ENHRY and CDR2 SYGVKD. The ends were cut back, 6 bases at V and 2 bases at J, with 17 bases in the middle. This CDR3 has 15 amino acids. CDR3 in DNA: TGTGCCATCAGCGGGATAGGGACGGAAACCTACGAGCAGTACTTC. This encodes CAISGIGTETYEQYF.

This rearrangement joins TRBV7-2 to TRBJ1-5; D uncertain. CDR1 is SGHTA, CDR2 FQGNSA, per germline. Trimming took off 5 bases at V and 1 base at J, with 12 bases between the two ends. This CDR3 region has 15 residues. The CDR3 sequence: CASSQGRLSNQPQHF. CDR3 DNA: TGTGCCAGCAGCCAAGGCCGGCTCAGCAATCAGCCCCAGCATTTT.

This clonotype was detected many times. The V gene is TRBV7-2, the J gene TRBJ1-5; possible D gene TRBD1, 6 bases. This CDR3 is 13 amino acids long. CDR1 and CDR2 (germline): SGHTA, FQGNSA. Deletions cut 5 bases from V and 6 bases from J, with 11 bases between. The CDR3 loop is CASSPGTSQPQHF. The CDR3 nucleotides read TGTGCCAGCAGCCCCGGGACAAGTCAGCCCCAGCATTTT.

This clonotype has ten or more counts. The chain combines TRBV9 with TRBJ1-5; D is possibly TRBD1 (5 bases). The CDR3 length is 15 residues. Trimming shortened V by 0 bases and J by 6 bases, and 13 bases separated the two germline ends. Per germline, CDR1 SGDLS and CDR2 YYNGEE. CDR3 region: CASSVDTGPLQPQHF. CDR3 DNA: TGTGCCAGCAGCGTAGACACAGGTCCACTTCAGCCCCAGCATTTT.